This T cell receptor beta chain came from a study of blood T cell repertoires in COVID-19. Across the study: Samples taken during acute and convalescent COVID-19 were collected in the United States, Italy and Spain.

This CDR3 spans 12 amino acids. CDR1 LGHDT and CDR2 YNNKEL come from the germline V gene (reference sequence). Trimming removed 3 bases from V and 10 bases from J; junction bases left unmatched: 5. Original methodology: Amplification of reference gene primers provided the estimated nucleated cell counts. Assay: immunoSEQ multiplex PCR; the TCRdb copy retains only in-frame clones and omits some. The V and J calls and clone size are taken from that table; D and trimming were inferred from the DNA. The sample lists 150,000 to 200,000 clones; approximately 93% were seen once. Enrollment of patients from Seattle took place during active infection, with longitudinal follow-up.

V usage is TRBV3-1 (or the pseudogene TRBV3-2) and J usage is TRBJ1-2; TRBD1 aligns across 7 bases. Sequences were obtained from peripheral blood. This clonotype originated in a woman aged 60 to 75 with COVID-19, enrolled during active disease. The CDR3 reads CASSQGQSFYTF. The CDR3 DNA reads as TGTGCCAGCAGCCAGGGACAGTCTTTCTACACCTTC.